The entry that follows covers one T cell receptor beta chain sequence. There is no known antigen for this receptor. Base qualities are not provided; no much larger clone lies one nucleotide away. Libraries were made using multiplex PCR. This sample was sequenced with an Illumina HiSeq 4000. iRepertoire HTBI primers and Arm-PCR amplification of CDR3 regions were used to construct TCR beta libraries. PCR products were gel purified before sequencing. In the authors' own workflow: A total of 62 TRBV and under 15 TRBJ segments were identified across samples and were used for gene usage analysis of CDR3 amino acid clonotypes. Filtered high-quality paired reads were merged into contigs using COPE and FqMerger. BLAST was used to align contigs to IMGT TRBV, TRBD and TRBJ reference genes, and CDR3 was defined according to IMGT. Clonotypes above 0.1% frequency were classified as highly expanded clones. Shannon entropy served as the measure of repertoire diversity, while the Gini coefficient captured V-J evenness. Public clonotypes were defined as clonotypes shared by more than one individual. TCRdb trimmed public reads at Q25 via fastp, called clones via MiXCR and kept in-frame beta chains. Under each unique CDR3 protein, matching rows form one entry showing the most common genes and DNA. The V and J calls and clone size are TCRdb's, not the authors'. The sample data list approximately 440,000 distinct CDR3 sequences, and around 20% of these were observed just once. Clones ranked in the top ten supply approximately 26% of the sample.

This specimen's time point label, interpreted: persistent/refractory GD, antithyroid drugs over 5 years with positive TRAb. For both TCR sequencing and RNA sequencing, RNA was extracted from PBMCs using TRIzol. The diagnosis of Graves' disease was made according to American Thyroid Association guidelines. Patients were recruited from an endocrinology department in Xi'an, China. Each patient gave about 10 milliliters of peripheral blood, collected in an EDTA anticoagulant tube. Ficoll Paque Plus density gradient separation was used to isolate PBMCs, and no further T cell sorting was performed. An Agilent 2100 Bioanalyzer and agarose gel were used to assess RNA quality, and a NanoDrop 2000 was used to measure RNA concentration. The data stem from a study of regulatory T cells in long-lasting Graves disease (dated by TCRdb to the early 2020s). About the study as a whole: Persistent Graves' disease meant more than 5 years of antithyroid drug treatment with TSH receptor autoantibodies that stayed positive. Persistent Graves' disease patients were compared with newly diagnosed Graves' disease patients by peripheral blood TCR sequencing and RNA sequencing. The study was conducted in China and was registered as a clinical trial. TCR sequencing covered 13 persistent and 20 newly diagnosed Graves' disease patients, 33 samples in total. Antithyroid drugs had been taken for ten to twelve years on average by persistent Graves' disease patients in the clinical cohort. Overall study outcomes, separate from this receptor: Peripheral blood alone was examined, since thyroid tissue, which constituted the primary lesion, could not be accessed. More public clonotypes were shared among persistent patients (about 2,800) than among newly diagnosed patients (roughly 1,000). Sequencing and analysis were restricted to the TCR beta chain. The small sample size was acknowledged by the authors as a limitation that may reduce accuracy. Persistent Graves' disease patients showed lower TCR Shannon entropy and fewer highly expanded clones than newly diagnosed patients, suggesting clonal expansion.

Sample: peripheral blood mononuclear cells (PBMCs), taken when the disease was refractory, from a patient treated with antithyroid drugs. This clonotype originated in a female donor with Graves disease.

Here is the DNA: TGTGCCAGCAGTTTAGACCGGGGGCGATACAATGAGCAGTTCTTC. Translated, it gives CASSLDRGRYNEQFF. The V and J genes are TRBV12-3 or TRBV12-4 and TRBJ2-1; the D gene is possibly TRBD1 or TRBD2, each agreeing over 6 bases. The junction shows trimming of 1 base on V and 4 bases on J, plus 11 bases between the germline ends. The CDR3 runs 15 residues from the cysteine to the phenylalanine. The read is trimmed to its CDR3 DNA, 45 bases read in frame from base 1.